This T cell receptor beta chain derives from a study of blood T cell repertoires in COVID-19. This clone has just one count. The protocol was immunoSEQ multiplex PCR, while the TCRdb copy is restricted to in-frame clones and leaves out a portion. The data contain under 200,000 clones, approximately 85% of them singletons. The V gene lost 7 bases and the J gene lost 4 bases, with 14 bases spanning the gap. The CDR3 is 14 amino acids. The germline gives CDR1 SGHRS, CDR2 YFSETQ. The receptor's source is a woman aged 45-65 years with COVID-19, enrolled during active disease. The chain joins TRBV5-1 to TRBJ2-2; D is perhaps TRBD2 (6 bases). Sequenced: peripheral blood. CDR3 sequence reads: CASQSGSTTGELFF. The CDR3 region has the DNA TGCGCCAGCCAGAGCGGGTCTACCACCGGGGAGCTGTTTTTT.